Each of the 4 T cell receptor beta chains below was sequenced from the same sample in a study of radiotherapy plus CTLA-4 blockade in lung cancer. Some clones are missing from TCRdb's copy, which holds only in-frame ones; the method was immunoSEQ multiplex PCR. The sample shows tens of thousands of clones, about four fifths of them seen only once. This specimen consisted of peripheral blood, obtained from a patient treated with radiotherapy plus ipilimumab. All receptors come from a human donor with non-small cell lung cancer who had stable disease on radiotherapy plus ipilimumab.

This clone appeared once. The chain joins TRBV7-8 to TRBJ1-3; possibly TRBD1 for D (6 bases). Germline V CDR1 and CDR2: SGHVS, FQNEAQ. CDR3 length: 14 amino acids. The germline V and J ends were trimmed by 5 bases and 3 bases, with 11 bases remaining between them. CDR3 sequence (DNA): TGTGCCAGCAGCCTACAGGGTTTTGGAAACACCATATATTTT. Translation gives CASSLQGFGNTIYF.

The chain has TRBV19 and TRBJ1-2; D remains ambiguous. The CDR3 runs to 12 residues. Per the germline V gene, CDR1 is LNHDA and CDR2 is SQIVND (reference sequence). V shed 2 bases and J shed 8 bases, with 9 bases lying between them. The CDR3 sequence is CASSIWGDGYTF. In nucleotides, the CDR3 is TGTGCCAGTAGTATATGGGGAGACGGCTACACCTTC. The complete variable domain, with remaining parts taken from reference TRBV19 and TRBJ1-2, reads DGGITQSPKYLFRKEGQNVTLSCEQNLNHDAMYWYRQDPGQGLRLIYYSQIVNDFQKGDIAEGYSVSREKKESFPLTVTSAQKNPTAFYLCASSIWGDGYTFGSGTRLTVV.

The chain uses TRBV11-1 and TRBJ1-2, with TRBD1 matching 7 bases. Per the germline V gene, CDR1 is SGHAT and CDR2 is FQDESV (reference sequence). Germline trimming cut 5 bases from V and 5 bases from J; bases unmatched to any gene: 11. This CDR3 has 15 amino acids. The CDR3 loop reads CASSAGDSFSYGYTF. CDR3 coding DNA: TGTGCCAGCAGCGCGGGGGACAGCTTTTCTTATGGCTACACCTTC.

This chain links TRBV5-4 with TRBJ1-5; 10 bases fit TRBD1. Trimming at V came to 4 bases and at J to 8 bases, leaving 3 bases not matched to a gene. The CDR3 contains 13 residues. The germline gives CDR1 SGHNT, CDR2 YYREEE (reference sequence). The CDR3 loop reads CASSNGQGEPQHF. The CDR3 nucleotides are TGTGCCAGCAGCAACGGACAGGGGGAGCCCCAGCATTTT.